The 9 T cell receptor beta chains below all came from one sample that was sequenced in a study of blood T cell repertoires in COVID-19 (dated by TCRdb to 2020 to 2021). Library method: the immunoSEQ multiplex PCR assay. The table comes from immuneACCESS by way of TCRdb, which keeps in-frame sequences with V and J called. Part of the clones is missing from these tables; in studies checked, under half for an unresolved V gene and the rest for unknown reasons. This sample has 200,000 to 250,000 clones in its table, and 70% to 85% of those were observed once. The ten largest clones represent 1.8% of the sample. The sample consisted of PBMCs or T cells enriched from blood (not recorded which). The receptors come from a man between 60 and 75 years old who had recovered from COVID-19.

The rearrangement links TRBV12-3 or TRBV12-4 to TRBJ1-3; 8 bases are a match to TRBD1. The CDR3 covers 13 residues. V was pared by 10 bases and J by 0 bases, with 2 bases of the junction left unmatched. The CDR3 spells CANTGGSGNTIYF. The CDR3 region has the DNA TGTGCCAACACAGGGGGCTCTGGAAACACCATATATTTT.

This clone was seen a few times. The V and J genes are TRBV5-5 and TRBJ1-4, with 12 bases aligning to TRBD1. Germline CDR1 SGHKS, CDR2 YYEKEE (reference sequence). Germline trimming cut 3 bases from V and 3 bases from J; bases unmatched to any gene: 3. The CDR3 covers 16 residues. CDR3: CASSWGQGASNEKLFF. The CDR3 nucleotides read TGTGCCAGCAGCTGGGGACAGGGGGCATCTAATGAAAAACTGTTTTTT.

The V and J genes are TRBV2 and TRBJ2-3, with D perhaps matching TRBD2 (5 bases). In germline, CDR1 is SNHLY, CDR2 FYNNEI. The V gene lost 2 bases and the J gene lost 4 bases, with 7 bases spanning the gap. This CDR3 contains 13 residues. The DNA of the CDR3 is TGTGCCAGCAGTGAACTAGCCGCAGATACGCAGTATTTT. Amino acids: CASSELAADTQYF.

V gene TRBV4-3 combines with J gene TRBJ1-5; TRBD1 matches 7 bases. Germline CDR1 is LGHNA and CDR2 is YSLEER. The V and J ends lost 0 bases and 5 bases, in that order; junction bases with no gene match: 4. This CDR3 spans 15 amino acids. In nucleotides, the CDR3 is TGCGCCAGCAGCCAAGACCTTACAGGGGATCAGCCCCAGCATTTT. Translation gives CASSQDLTGDQPQHF.

This clone was counted a few times. The rearrangement joins TRBV7-8 to TRBJ1-4; a possible D gene is TRBD1 (6 bases). The CDR3 runs 14 residues. Trimming pared 2 bases from V and 6 bases from J, leaving 10 bases between. The V gene's germline CDR1 is SGHVS and CDR2 FQNEAQ. CDR3 bases: TGTGCCAGCAGCTTATCGGCAGGGGATGAAAAACTGTTTTTT. Protein product: CASSLSAGDEKLFF.

The table lists this clone with a count of one. The chain couples TRBV6-5 to TRBJ1-1; TRBD1 might be the D (5 bases). The CDR3 is made up of 15 amino acids. V was shortened by 1 base and J by 1 base, with 10 bases between the two germline ends. Per germline, CDR1 MNHEY and CDR2 SVGAGI. The CDR3: CASSYWGGRNTEAFF. Here the CDR3 DNA reads TGTGCCAGCAGTTACTGGGGGGGAAGGAACACTGAAGCTTTCTTT.

This sequence joins TRBV4-3 and TRBJ1-4; TRBD1 agrees at 8 bases. V shed 2 bases and J 7 bases; nucleotides not matched to a gene: 6. Germline V lookup: CDR1 LGHNA, CDR2 YSLEER. CDR3 length equals 15 residues. The CDR3 bases are TGCGCCAGCAGCCAATCGACAGGGGAAAGTGAAAAACTGTTTTTT. Translating gives CASSQSTGESEKLFF.

This chain uses TRBV4-3 with TRBJ2-2; maybe TRBD1 (6 bases). Germline lookup yields CDR1 LGHNA and CDR2 YSLEER. Trimming removed 1 base from V and 0 bases from J, with 6 bases in between. CDR3 length: 15 amino acids. CDR3 sequence: CASSQGQANTGELFF. The CDR3 DNA reads TGCGCCAGCAGCCAAGGACAGGCGAACACCGGGGAGCTGTTTTTT.

The V and J genes are TRBV29-1 and TRBJ2-7; D unresolved. This CDR3 is 13 amino acids long. CDR1 SQVTM and CDR2 ANQGSEA come from the germline V gene. V lost 4 bases, J lost 6 bases, and 16 bases lay in between. As DNA, the CDR3 is TGCAGCGTTGCCAAATCCGGAGCCCGCGAGCAGTACTTC. This gives the protein CSVAKSGAREQYF.